This TCR beta chain was profiled in a study of shared clonotypes between healthy human individuals. Looking at the study overall: The study enrolled a couple of women and three men aged 18 to 49. Each donor's CD4 naive and CD4 memory cells filled three plates apiece, CD8 naive two, and CD8 memory one.

Here immunoSEQ multiplex PCR was the method, and the copy in TCRdb shows in-frame clones only, minus some. In the table there are roughly 1 million clones, under 80% of which are singletons. General study results and limits: Clonotype sharing among donors likely depends on sequencing depth.

This CDR3 is 13 amino acids long. CDR1 is SNHLY, CDR2 FYNNEI, per germline. V was cut by 7 bases and J by 4 bases, with 11 bases left in between. In regard to this clone: Its antigen is not identified.

The sequence derives from a man younger than 30 in good health. Sequenced input: memory CD4+ T cells sorted from blood. The subset was: CD45RA-negative fraction. This chain connects TRBV2 to TRBJ1-5; D not resolved. The CDR3 sequence is CASKGSLNQPQHF. In DNA, the CDR3 is TGTGCCAGCAAAGGCAGCCTTAATCAGCCCCAGCATTTT. Together with reference TRBV2 and TRBJ1-5, the CDR3 gives the full variable domain: EPEVTQTPSHQVTQMGQEVILRCVPISNHLYFYWYRQILGQKVEFLVSFYNNEISEKSEIFDDQFSVERPDGSNFTLKIRSTKLEDSAMYFCASKGSLNQPQHFGDGTRLSIL.